This T cell receptor (beta chain) was obtained from a study of neurological immune-mediated disorders. In the study overall: A relapsing-remitting course was seen in about 90% of the roughly 35 multiple sclerosis patients and a secondary progressive course in 3.

The authors made cDNA by 5'RACE with 10-nucleotide random UMIs. TCRdb independently ran MiXCR on the 5' RACE reads; one entry per CDR3 protein. The sample lists approximately 80,000 distinct CDR3 sequences, about 5% occurring once. Time point of the sample: longitudinal time-point 2. The table lists this clonotype with many counts. What it recognizes is unknown. Findings and caveats of the study: The expanded clones of different subjects shared no CDR3 amino acid sequences (suggesting private repertoires in all groups). Phylogenetic grouping assigned the repertoires of 18 of 34 multiple sclerosis patients to a single related-CDR3 cluster, representing a possible signature.

This CDR3 region has 14 residues. CDR1 is SQVTM and CDR2 is ANQGSEA in the germline V gene. Trimming left V 6 bases short and J 0 bases short, with 13 bases between. The source of this sequence is a woman aged 55-69 years with multiple sclerosis. The gene calls are TRBV29-1 and TRBJ2-3, with D perhaps matching TRBD1 (5 bases). The source material was PBMCs. The CDR3 DNA sequence: TGCAGCGTAGACCAGGGAACTAGCACAGATACGCAGTATTTT. It yields the protein CSVDQGTSTDTQYF.